This TCR beta chain is from a study of blood T cells in healthy people across ages. This clonotype was detected a few times. A second PCR, run for about 7 to 11 cycles, used a sample-barcoded 5' primer plus a J-beta primer mix. TCRdb used MiXCR to reprocess the 5' RACE reads, holding one entry per CDR3 protein. The data show 850,000 to 1,000,000 distinct CDR3 sequences, approximately 50% seen once. The germline V gene has CDR1 SGHTA and CDR2 FQGNSA. The CDR3 contains 15 residues. The V gene lost 4 bases and the J gene lost 2 bases, with 13 bases spanning the gap. This TCR derives from a woman aged 55-70 years in good health. The chain recombines TRBV7-2 with TRBJ2-3; D is unclear. The specimen was blood. The DNA of the CDR3 is TGTGCCAGCAGCTCGGAAATGAGAGCCACAGATACGCAGTATTTT. Translated: CASSSEMRATDTQYF.